This T cell receptor beta chain originates from a study of T cells in Graves' hyperthyroidism and ophthalmopathy. Study overall: The authors collected peripheral blood at initial diagnosis, before any treatment.

RNA transcripts yielded amplified TCR beta CDR3 regions. HTBI primers were the set used in a first-round RT-PCR of the TCR CDR3. Each CDR3 protein gets one entry after TCRdb re-called the multiplex PCR reads with MiXCR. The sample holds some 300,000 distinct CDR3 sequences, around 20% seen once. Germline V CDR1 and CDR2: SGHVS, FQNEAQ. Trimming removed 2 bases at V and 4 bases at J, with 16 bases between. CDR3 size: 16 residues. Sequencing input: blood. The receptor's source is a man in his fifties or sixties with Graves' ophthalmopathy. This chain links TRBV7-8 with TRBJ2-3; D possibly matches TRBD1 or TRBD2 (5 bases each). CDR3 nucleotides: TGTGCCAGCAGCTTATTCGGGGCGAGGGTCCCAGATACGCAGTATTTT. Residues: CASSLFGARVPDTQYF.